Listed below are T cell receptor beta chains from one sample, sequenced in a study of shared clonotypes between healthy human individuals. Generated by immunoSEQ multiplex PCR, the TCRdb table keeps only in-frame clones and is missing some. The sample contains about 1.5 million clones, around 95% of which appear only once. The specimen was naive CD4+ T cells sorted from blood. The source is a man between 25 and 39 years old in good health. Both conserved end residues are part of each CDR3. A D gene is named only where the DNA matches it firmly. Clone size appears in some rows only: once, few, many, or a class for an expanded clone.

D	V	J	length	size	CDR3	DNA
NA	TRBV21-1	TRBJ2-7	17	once	CASSKVGTGVGWDEQYF	TGTGCCAGCAGCAAAGTGGGGACAGGGGTAGGGTGGGACGAGCAGTACTTC
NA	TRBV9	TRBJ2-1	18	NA	CASSVDLPQFGEGLQQFF	TGTGCCAGCAGCGTAGATCTTCCGCAGTTCGGGGAAGGTCTCCAGCAGTTCTTC
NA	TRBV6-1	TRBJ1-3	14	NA	CASSETGLGNTIYF	TGTGCCAGCAGTGAGACCGGGCTCGGAAACACCATATATTTT
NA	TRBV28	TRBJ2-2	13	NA	CASKVANTGELFF	TGTGCCAGCAAGGTCGCGAACACCGGGGAGCTGTTTTTT
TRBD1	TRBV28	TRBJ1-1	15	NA	CASSLWVGGAVKAFF	TGTGCCAGCAGTTTATGGGTAGGGGGCGCGGTGAAAGCTTTCTTT
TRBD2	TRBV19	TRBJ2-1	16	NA	CASSILKTSGYNEQFF	TGTGCCAGTAGTATCTTAAAGACTAGCGGGTACAATGAGCAGTTCTTC
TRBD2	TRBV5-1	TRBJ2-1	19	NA	CASSLFPTASGSSYNEQFF	TGCGCCAGCAGCTTGTTTCCGACGGCTAGCGGGAGCTCCTACAATGAGCAGTTCTTC
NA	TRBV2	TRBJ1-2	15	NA	CASTRIPGTTYGYTF	TGTGCCAGCACCCGGATCCCCGGGACAACGTATGGCTACACCTTC
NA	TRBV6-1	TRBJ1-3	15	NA	CASSEAVVSGNTIYF	TGTGCCAGCAGTGAAGCGGTAGTCTCTGGAAACACCATATATTTT
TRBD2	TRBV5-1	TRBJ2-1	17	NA	CASRGVGLAGSKDEQFF	TGCGCCAGCAGGGGCGTTGGACTAGCGGGGAGTAAGGATGAGCAGTTCTTC
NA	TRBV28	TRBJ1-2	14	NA	CASSLGGAHYGYTF	TGTGCCAGCAGTTTAGGCGGGGCACACTATGGCTACACCTTC
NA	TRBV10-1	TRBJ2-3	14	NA	CARRLALCTDTQYF	TGCGCCAGAAGGTTAGCGTTATGCACAGATACGCAGTATTTT
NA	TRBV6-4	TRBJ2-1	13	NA	CASRRTTVGEQFF	TGTGCCAGCAGGCGGACTACGGTGGGTGAGCAGTTCTTC
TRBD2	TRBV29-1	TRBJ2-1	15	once	CSVPTSGSWGDEQFF	TGCAGCGTTCCGACTAGCGGGAGTTGGGGCGATGAGCAGTTCTTC
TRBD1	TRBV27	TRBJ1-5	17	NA	CASSLIRGTGSNQPQHF	TGTGCCAGCTCGTTAATACGCGGGACAGGGTCCAATCAGCCCCAGCATTTT
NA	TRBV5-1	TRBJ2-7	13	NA	CASSPSGDYEQYF	TGCGCCAGCAGCCCAAGCGGAGACTACGAGCAGTACTTC
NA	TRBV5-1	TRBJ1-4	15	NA	CASSSLGGGNEKLFF	TGCGCCAGCAGCTCGCTCGGTGGGGGGAATGAAAAACTGTTTTTT
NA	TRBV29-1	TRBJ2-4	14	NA	CSGSGTADPDIQYF	TGCAGCGGAAGCGGGACAGCTGACCCGGACATTCAGTACTTC
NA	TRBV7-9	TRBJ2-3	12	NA	CASTRDRDTQYF	TGTGCCAGCACCCGAGACAGAGATACGCAGTATTTT
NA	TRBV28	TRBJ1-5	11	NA	CASSLREPQHF	TGTGCCAGCAGTTTGAGGGAGCCCCAGCATTTT
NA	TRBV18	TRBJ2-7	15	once	CASSLHTLPTYEQYF	TGTGCCAGCTCACTTCACACACTCCCAACTTACGAGCAGTACTTC
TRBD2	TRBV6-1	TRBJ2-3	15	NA	CATIRLAASTDTQYF	TGTGCCACAATTAGACTAGCGGCCTCCACAGATACGCAGTATTTT
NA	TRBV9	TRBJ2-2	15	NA	CASSVGAGSTGELFF	TGTGCCAGCAGCGTAGGGGCAGGGTCTACCGGGGAGCTGTTTTTT
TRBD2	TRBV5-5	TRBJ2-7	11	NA	CASRSGGEQYF	TGTGCCAGCAGGTCGGGAGGCGAGCAGTACTTC
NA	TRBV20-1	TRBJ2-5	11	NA	CSAYRTGDQYF	TGCAGTGCTTATCGAACTGGGGACCAGTACTTC
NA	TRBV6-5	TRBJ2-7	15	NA	CASSYSLRDADEQYF	TGTGCCAGCAGTTACTCTCTCAGGGATGCGGACGAGCAGTACTTC
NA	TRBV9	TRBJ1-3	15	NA	CASSVAGTSGNTIYF	TGTGCCAGCAGCGTAGCCGGGACCTCTGGAAACACCATATATTTT
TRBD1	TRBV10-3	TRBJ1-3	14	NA	CATTGDRSGNTIYF	TGTGCCACAACAGGGGATAGGTCTGGAAACACCATATATTTT
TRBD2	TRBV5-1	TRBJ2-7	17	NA	CASSLGGSGSRSYEQYF	TGCGCCAGCAGCTTGGGGGGTAGCGGGAGTAGGTCCTACGAGCAGTACTTC
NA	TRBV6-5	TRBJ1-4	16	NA	CASSYSETSNLEKLFF	TGTGCCAGCAGTTACTCGGAGACTAGCAATTTGGAAAAACTGTTTTTT
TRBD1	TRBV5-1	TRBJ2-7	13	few	CASSQGDSYEQYF	TGCGCCAGCAGCCAGGGGGACTCCTACGAGCAGTACTTC
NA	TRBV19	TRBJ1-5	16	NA	CASSIGQGLGNQPQHF	TGTGCCAGTAGTATAGGGCAGGGACTTGGCAATCAGCCCCAGCATTTT
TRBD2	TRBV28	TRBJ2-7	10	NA	CASSGGEQYF	TGTGCCAGCTCCGGGGGGGAGCAGTACTTC
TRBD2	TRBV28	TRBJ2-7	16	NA	CASSTWTSAKSYEQYF	TGTGCCAGCAGTACCTGGACTAGCGCAAAATCTTACGAGCAGTACTTC
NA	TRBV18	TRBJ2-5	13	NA	CASSPGGLKTQYF	TGTGCCAGCTCACCTGGGGGTCTAAAGACCCAGTACTTC
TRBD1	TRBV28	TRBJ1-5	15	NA	CASSLRQGNTQPQHF	TGTGCCAGCAGTTTGAGACAGGGGAATACTCAGCCCCAGCATTTT
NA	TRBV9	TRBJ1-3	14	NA	CASSRGDSGNTIYF	TGTGCCAGCAGTCGTGGTGACTCTGGAAACACCATATATTTT
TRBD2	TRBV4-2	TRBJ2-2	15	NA	CASSPSSGRGGELFF	TGTGCCAGCAGCCCTTCCAGCGGGAGGGGGGGGGAGCTGTTTTTT
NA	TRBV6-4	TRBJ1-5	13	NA	CASSERIGQPQHF	TGTGCCAGCAGTGAGAGGATAGGTCAGCCCCAGCATTTT
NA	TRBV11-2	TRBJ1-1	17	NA	CASSLRPGAKGTTEAFF	TGTGCCAGCAGCTTAAGACCTGGCGCCAAAGGGACCACTGAAGCTTTCTTT